This passage covers 30 T cell receptor beta chains from one sample sequenced in a study. TCRdb independently ran MiXCR on the 5' RACE reads; one entry per CDR3 protein. The table includes roughly 58,000 distinct CDR3 sequences, less than 25% detected once. Treg sorting used a CD4+CD25+CD127-/low gate. The material sequenced was tumor-infiltrating Tregs sorted from the breast tumor. The receptors derive from a female donor with breast cancer.

This clonotype was observed a handful of times. V gene TRBV5-1 combines with J gene TRBJ1-5, with D perhaps matching TRBD1 (6 bases). Germline V lookup: CDR1 SGHRS, CDR2 YFSETQ. The CDR3 is 15 residues long. Between the trimmed V and J ends, which lost 0 bases and 7 bases, there was a span of 14 bases. CDR3 protein: CASSLGGQPSQPQHF. The CDR3, as DNA: TGCGCCAGCAGCTTGGGAGGACAGCCTTCCCAGCCCCAGCATTTT.

There are a few counts of this clonotype. This sequence joins TRBV15 and TRBJ2-6, with D hard to call. The germline CDR1 and CDR2 sequences are LNHNV and YYDKDF (reference sequence). The CDR3 extends over 13 amino acids. V dropped 3 bases and J dropped 4 bases, with 4 bases sitting between them. The CDR3 coding sequence is TGTGCCACCAGCAGTCCCGGGGCCAACGTCCTGACTTTC. As protein: CATSSPGANVLTF.

The genes are TRBV2 and TRBJ2-1; D unresolved. V dropped 5 bases and J dropped 8 bases, with 7 bases sitting between them. Germline assignment: CDR1 SNHLY and CDR2 FYNNEI. The CDR3 contains 11 residues. The CDR3 DNA follows: TGTGCCAGCAGTCCCTTTCATGAGCAGTTCTTC. Amino acid sequence: CASSPFHEQFF.

V is TRBV28 and J is TRBJ2-7; possibly TRBD1 for D (5 bases). Germline V gene lookup returns CDR1 MDHEN and CDR2 SYDVKM. The CDR3 sequence is 13 residues long. Trimming left V 2 bases short and J 5 bases short, with 10 bases between. The CDR3, as DNA: TGTGCCAGCAGTTTACAGGGCGTCCACGAGCAGTACTTC. Its translation: CASSLQGVHEQYF.

The chain carries TRBV5-4 and TRBJ2-7; 9 nucleotides line up with TRBD2. V was pared by 0 bases and J by 1 base, with 8 bases of the junction left unmatched. The CDR3 is made up of 17 amino acids. The germline CDR1 and CDR2 sequences are SGHNT and YYREEE (reference sequence). The CDR3 spells CASSLARLAAKSYEQYF. CDR3 sequence (DNA): TGTGCCAGCAGCTTGGCCAGACTAGCGGCAAAATCCTACGAGCAGTACTTC.

Ten or more counts support this clonotype. This chain joins TRBV5-1 and TRBJ1-1; 9 nucleotides agree with TRBD1. This CDR3 has 15 amino acids. The V and J ends lost 4 bases and 5 bases, in that order; junction bases with no gene match: 9. Germline V gene lookup returns CDR1 SGHRS and CDR2 YFSETQ. The CDR3: CASSMAGTGTTEAFF. DNA of the CDR3: TGCGCCAGCAGCATGGCCGGGACAGGGACGACTGAAGCTTTCTTT. Supplemented by reference TRBV5-1 and TRBJ1-1, the full variable domain reads KAGVTQTPRYLIKTRGQQVTLSCSPISGHRSVSWYQQTPGQGLQFLFEYFSETQRNKGNFPGRFSGRQFSNSRSEMNVSTLELGDSALYLCASSMAGTGTTEAFFGQGTRLTVV.

This clonotype was seen ten or more times. V and J are TRBV7-8 and TRBJ1-1; D uncertain. Trimming took off 5 bases at V and 4 bases at J, with 14 bases between the two ends. Germline CDR1 SGHVS, CDR2 FQNEAQ. The CDR3 totals 14 residues. This CDR3 reads CASSPLRGVTEAFF. The CDR3 nucleotides read TGTGCCAGCAGCCCCCTGCGGGGTGTCACTGAAGCTTTCTTT.

Concerning this clonotype: A read error may produce the germline difference seen at one junction end. The chain is built from TRBV28 and TRBJ2-5, with TRBD2 identical over 13 bases. Per germline, CDR1 MDHEN and CDR2 SYDVKM. CDR3 size: 15 residues. The CDR3 region is CARSPGTSGTETQYF. The CDR3 DNA reads TGTGCCCGCAGTCCAGGGACTAGCGGGACGGAGACCCAGTACTTC.

This chain connects TRBV7-2 to TRBJ1-4; tentative D call: TRBD1 (6 bases). The CDR3 has 15 residues. Per the germline V gene, CDR1 is SGHTA and CDR2 is FQGNSA. V was cut by 5 bases and J by 5 bases, with 15 bases left in between. The CDR3, as DNA: TGTGCCAGCAGCCCCGGTGGGGGGCGCAATGAAAAACTGTTTTTT. Protein sequence: CASSPGGGRNEKLFF.

There are many counts of this clonotype. This chain joins TRBV5-6 and TRBJ2-1; a possible D gene is TRBD2 (6 bases). The germline V gene encodes CDR1 SGHDT and CDR2 YYEEEE. Deletions cut 0 bases from V and 4 bases from J, with 8 bases between. The CDR3 extends over 14 amino acids. CDR3 bases: TGTGCCAGCAGCTTGGCGGGAGAGTACAATGAGCAGTTCTTC. It codes for CASSLAGEYNEQFF.

Notes on this clonotype: It may be a read error: a sequence one base away is much more abundant. The chain recombines TRBV29-1 with TRBJ1-1; D unresolved. Trimming cost V 0 bases and J 3 bases, with 8 bases left between them. Germline assignment: CDR1 SQVTM and CDR2 ANQGSEA. This CDR3 has 13 residues. The CDR3, as DNA: TGCAGCGTTGAAGAGAGGTATTACACTGAAGCTTTCTTT. Protein: CSVEERYYTEAFF. Variable domain in full (rest from reference TRBV29-1 and TRBJ1-1): SAVISQKPSRDICQRGTSLTIQCQVDSQVTMMFWYRQQPGQSLTLIATANQGSEATYESGFVIDKFPISRPNLTFSTLTVSNMSPEDSSIYLCSVEERYYTEAFFGQGTRLTVV.

The rearrangement joins TRBV6-1 to TRBJ2-4; 9 bases map to TRBD1. There are 15 residues in the CDR3. The V gene's germline CDR1 is MNHNS and CDR2 SASEGT. Unmatched junction bases numbered 3, after V lost 0 bases and J lost 6 bases. DNA for the CDR3: TGTGCCAGCAGTGAAGCGGGGACAGGGCGAAACATTCAGTACTTC. Translated: CASSEAGTGRNIQYF.

The rearrangement uses TRBV4-1 and TRBJ1-4; a possible D gene is TRBD1 (5 bases). CDR1 is MGHRA and CDR2 is YSYEKL in the germline V gene. Trimming took off 0 bases at V and 8 bases at J, with 19 bases between the two ends. This CDR3 contains 17 residues. CDR3 sequence: CASSQDLGAGFREKLFF. The CDR3 region has the DNA TGCGCCAGCAGCCAAGATCTAGGCGCAGGGTTTCGAGAAAAACTGTTTTTT.

A few counts support this clonotype. The gene calls are TRBV20-1 and TRBJ2-3; 10 bases match TRBD2. This CDR3 is built from 18 residues. Germline values: CDR1 DFQATT, CDR2 SNEGSKA (reference sequence). V lost 0 bases to trimming and J lost 2 bases; unmatched junction nucleotides: 11. The CDR3 protein is CSARDPSGGAIHTDTQYF. In nucleotides, the CDR3 is TGCAGTGCTAGAGATCCCAGCGGGGGGGCCATTCACACAGATACGCAGTATTTT.

This clonotype was observed at least ten times. The chain has TRBV5-1 and TRBJ2-1; 11 bases are shared with TRBD1. CDR1 is SGHRS, CDR2 YFSETQ, per germline. V gave up 3 bases and J gave up 8 bases; unmatched junction bases: 7. The CDR3 runs to 15 residues. The CDR3 is CASSSGQGAFDEQFF. The DNA for the CDR3 is TGCGCCAGCAGCTCCGGACAGGGGGCGTTCGATGAGCAGTTCTTC.

This clonotype was found many times. The V gene is TRBV7-9, the J gene TRBJ1-1, with a weak D call TRBD1 (6 bases). Germline CDR1 reads SEHNR; CDR2 reads FQNEAQ (reference sequence). This CDR3 comprises 14 residues. Deletions cut 1 base from V and 7 bases from J, with 13 bases between. The CDR3 is CASSLGSQGYEAFF. In DNA form, the CDR3 reads TGTGCCAGCAGCTTAGGCTCCCAGGGGTATGAAGCTTTCTTT.

This clonotype was found a few times. CDR3 in DNA: TGTGCCAGCAGCCCCCAACCCCAGGGGAAGTATTCACCCCTCCACTTT. Its protein product is CASSPQPQGKYSPLHF. This rearrangement joins TRBV7-2 to TRBJ1-6, with D tentatively TRBD1 (6 bases). Germline assignment: CDR1 SGHTA and CDR2 FQGNSA. V was clipped by 5 bases and J by 8 bases, with 19 bases between them. The CDR3 contains 16 residues.

This clonotype was seen repeatedly, ten times or more. The chain has TRBV7-9 and TRBJ2-1; 7 nucleotides agree with TRBD1. Germline V gene sequence: CDR1 SEHNR, CDR2 FQNEAQ (reference sequence). The CDR3 spans 12 residues. Trimming at V came to 6 bases and at J to 8 bases, leaving 4 bases not matched to a gene. The CDR3 nucleotides read TGTGCCAGCAGTCTCACAGGGGATGAGCAGTTCTTC. Protein sequence: CASSLTGDEQFF.

This clonotype appeared many times. The chain is built from TRBV3-1 and TRBJ2-5; D is perhaps TRBD2 (6 bases). The germline CDR1 and CDR2 sequences are LGHDT and YNNKEL (reference sequence). The CDR3 covers 14 residues. Between the trimmed V and J ends, which lost 4 bases and 1 base, there was a span of 10 bases. CDR3 loop: CASSRAAGQETQYF. The CDR3 bases are TGTGCCAGCAGCCGCGCAGCGGGCCAAGAGACCCAGTACTTC.

As for this clonotype: A single base separates this from a much larger clone, so it may be a read error. The chain carries TRBV6-5 and TRBJ2-6; possible D gene TRBD1, 6 bases. CDR1 and CDR2 (germline): MNHEY, SVGAGI. V shed 5 bases and J shed 2 bases, with 10 bases lying between them. This CDR3 region has 15 residues. The CDR3 DNA reads TGTGCCAGCAGTGCTTCAGGGGCTGGGGCCAACGTCCTGACTTTC. It encodes CASSASGAGANVLTF.

J is TRBJ1-6 and V is TRBV28; 7 bases align to TRBD1. Trimming at V came to 6 bases and at J to 4 bases, leaving 6 bases not matched to a gene. CDR1 and CDR2 (germline): MDHEN, SYDVKM. The CDR3 consists of 15 residues. The CDR3: CASRLLTGYNSPLHF. The CDR3 DNA sequence: TGTGCCAGCAGGCTATTGACAGGGTATAATTCACCCCTCCACTTT.

The V call is TRBV12-3 or TRBV12-4, the J call TRBJ2-2; D is perhaps TRBD1 or TRBD2 (5 bases each). The CDR3 is 16 amino acids. Deletions cut 2 bases from V and 0 bases from J, with 10 bases between. The CDR3 region has the DNA TGTGCCAGCAGTTTAAGGTCGGGGCCGAACACCGGGGAGCTGTTTTTT. Residues: CASSLRSGPNTGELFF.

This clonotype was detected many times. The rearrangement links TRBV5-1 to TRBJ2-3; D is uncertain. The germline V gene encodes CDR1 SGHRS and CDR2 YFSETQ. V lost 5 bases to trimming and J lost 1 base, with 8 bases between them. The CDR3 covers 13 residues. This CDR3 reads CASSTEGTDTQYF. CDR3 coding DNA: TGCGCCAGCAGTACCGAGGGCACAGATACGCAGTATTTT. The whole variable domain, remainder taken from reference TRBV5-1 and TRBJ2-3, is KAGVTQTPRYLIKTRGQQVTLSCSPISGHRSVSWYQQTPGQGLQFLFEYFSETQRNKGNFPGRFSGRQFSNSRSEMNVSTLELGDSALYLCASSTEGTDTQYFGPGTRLTVL.

The chain combines TRBV20-1 with TRBJ2-3; D unclear. The germline V gene has CDR1 DFQATT and CDR2 SNEGSKA (reference sequence). The CDR3 consists of 13 residues. The DNA for the CDR3 is TGCAGGGCCGAGAAGGATGCCACAGATACGCAGTATTTT. It specifies CRAEKDATDTQYF.

This clonotype was seen a handful of times. V usage is TRBV7-2 and J usage is TRBJ1-6; TRBD1 agrees at 7 bases. The J segment lost 5 bases and the V segment lost 5 bases, leaving 3 bases of the junction unmatched. The CDR3 covers 14 residues. From germline, CDR1 is SGHTA and CDR2 FQGNSA. CDR3 in DNA: TGTGCCAGCAGCCGAGACAGGGATAATTCACCCCTCCACTTT. It translates to CASSRDRDNSPLHF.

This clonotype was seen only a few times. The chain has TRBV4-2 and TRBJ2-7; 11 positions match TRBD2. Germline CDR1 reads LGHNA; CDR2 reads YNFKEQ. The CDR3 runs to 15 residues. J was trimmed by 2 bases and V by 3 bases; bases with no gene match: 3. The CDR3 loop is CASSQGLAVTYEQYF. CDR3 sequence (DNA): TGTGCCAGCAGCCAGGGACTAGCGGTTACCTACGAGCAGTACTTC.

CDR3 region: CASSLRPGQGKNIQYF. DNA for the CDR3: TGCGCCAGCAGCTTGAGGCCGGGACAGGGGAAAAACATTCAGTACTTC. This sequence joins TRBV5-1 and TRBJ2-4, with 10 bases aligning to TRBD1. Germline loops: CDR1 SGHRS, CDR2 YFSETQ. The CDR3 extends over 16 amino acids. Trimming cost V 1 base and J 4 bases; bases outside gene matches: 5. The full variable domain, its missing parts supplied by reference TRBV5-1 and TRBJ2-4, is KAGVTQTPRYLIKTRGQQVTLSCSPISGHRSVSWYQQTPGQGLQFLFEYFSETQRNKGNFPGRFSGRQFSNSRSEMNVSTLELGDSALYLCASSLRPGQGKNIQYFGAGTRLSVL.

The J gene is TRBJ2-2, the V gene TRBV4-1, with D possibly matching TRBD1 (6 bases). V dropped 4 bases and J dropped 4 bases, with 10 bases sitting between them. Germline CDR1 and CDR2: MGHRA and YSYEKL. This CDR3 region has 14 residues. CDR3: CASSRQVVTGELFF. CDR3 bases: TGCGCCAGCAGCCGACAGGTTGTCACCGGGGAGCTGTTTTTT.

This clonotype was seen at least ten times. The chain has TRBV5-1 and TRBJ2-1, with 8 bases identical to TRBD2. The CDR3 is 16 residues long. Trimming removed 5 bases from V and 3 bases from J; junction bases left unmatched: 10. Germline V gives CDR1 SGHRS, CDR2 YFSETQ. The DNA for the CDR3 is TGCGCCAGCAGGGCAACTAGCGGTCCACTCTACAATGAGCAGTTCTTC. Its translation: CASRATSGPLYNEQFF.

The chain has TRBV28 and TRBJ2-7; no firm D call. Trimming shortened V by 7 bases and J by 2 bases, and 9 bases separated the two germline ends. Germline CDR1 is MDHEN and CDR2 is SYDVKM. This CDR3 is 12 amino acids long. CDR3 DNA sequence: TGTGCCAGCAATCGGCAGACCTACGAGCAGTACTTC. Residues: CASNRQTYEQYF.